Listed below are T cell receptor beta chains from one sample, sequenced in a study of blood T cells in healthy people across ages. TCRdb re-called the 5' RACE reads with MiXCR, one entry per CDR3 protein. The sample has 600,000 to 900,000 distinct CDR3 sequences; roughly 24% are singletons. In addition, the sample was reused for a study of T cells of mothers and their children.

What was sequenced was blood. The receptors shown here come from a boy between 10 and 17 years old in good health. CDR3s include the opening cysteine and the closing phenylalanine or tryptophan. D genes are given only for firm matches. Some rows mark clone size as missing; the rest say once, few, many or name a class of expanded clone.

clone size: NA; V gene: TRBV27; J gene: TRBJ2-5; D gene: NA; CDR3 DNA: TGTGCCAGCAGTACCACCCCCCAAGAGACCCAGTACTTC; CDR3 protein: CASSTTPQETQYF
clone size: few; V gene: TRBV7-6; J gene: TRBJ2-5; D gene: TRBD2; CDR3 DNA: TGTGCCAGCAGCCCACGGACTAGCGGGGGTGACAGGAAGACCCAGTACTTC; CDR3 protein: CASSPRTSGGDRKTQYF
clone size: NA; V gene: TRBV29-1; J gene: TRBJ2-5; D gene: NA; CDR3 DNA: TGCAGCGCGGCGGCGAGCCAAGAGACCCAGTACTTC; CDR3 protein: CSAAASQETQYF
clone size: once; V gene: TRBV4-3; J gene: TRBJ1-2; D gene: NA; CDR3 DNA: TGCGCCAGCAGCCCGCGCAGGGTGGGGTTTGGCTACACCTTC; CDR3 protein: CASSPRRVGFGYTF
clone size: NA; V gene: TRBV9; J gene: TRBJ2-3; D gene: TRBD2; CDR3 DNA: TGTGCCAGCAGCGTGTTCGGGGGGATCACAGATATGCAGTATTTT; CDR3 protein: CASSVFGGITDMQYF
clone size: NA; V gene: TRBV2; J gene: TRBJ2-5; D gene: TRBD2; CDR3 DNA: TGTGCCAGCAGTGGTGCGGGGGGCGCCCTTCCTGAGACCCAGTACTTC; CDR3 protein: CASSGAGGALPETQYF
clone size: once; V gene: TRBV20-1; J gene: TRBJ1-2; D gene: TRBD1; CDR3 DNA: TGCAGTGCAAGACCCCGGGACAGTGGGGCCTATGGCTACACCTTC; CDR3 protein: CSARPRDSGAYGYTF
clone size: NA; V gene: TRBV19; J gene: TRBJ1-2; D gene: TRBD1; CDR3 DNA: TGTGCCAGTAGTATACCGGGGACAGCGAGCTATGGCTACACCTTC; CDR3 protein: CASSIPGTASYGYTF
clone size: few; V gene: TRBV5-1; J gene: TRBJ1-2; D gene: NA; CDR3 DNA: TGCGCCAGCAGCTTGGGACAGGAGATCTATGGCTACACCTTC; CDR3 protein: CASSLGQEIYGYTF
clone size: few; V gene: TRBV6-4; J gene: TRBJ2-2; D gene: TRBD1; CDR3 DNA: TGTGCCACCTCCGCAAGACAGGGAAGGAACACCGGGGAGCTGTTTTTT; CDR3 protein: CATSARQGRNTGELFF
clone size: NA; V gene: TRBV5-6; J gene: TRBJ2-7; D gene: NA; CDR3 DNA: TGTGCCAGCAGCCAAGAACCTACAGGTCTCAACCGTCGGGAGTACTTC; CDR3 protein: CASSQEPTGLNRREYF
clone size: NA; V gene: TRBV7-2; J gene: TRBJ1-6; D gene: NA; CDR3 DNA: TGTGCCAGCAGCTTACCAGGGGTCACCCTCCACTTT; CDR3 protein: CASSLPGVTLHF
clone size: NA; V gene: TRBV6-5; J gene: TRBJ2-2; D gene: NA; CDR3 DNA: TGTGCCAGCAGTTATACTCTGACAGTAAGGGCCGGGGAGCTGTTTTTT; CDR3 protein: CASSYTLTVRAGELFF
clone size: NA; V gene: TRBV19; J gene: TRBJ1-1; D gene: TRBD1; CDR3 DNA: TGTGCCAGTAAAGGGACAGGGGACACTGAAGCTTTCTTT; CDR3 protein: CASKGTGDTEAFF
clone size: NA; V gene: TRBV20-1; J gene: TRBJ1-4; D gene: NA; CDR3 DNA: TGCAGTGCTAGAGACCAGCGACGGCGGATTGAAAAACTGTTTTTT; CDR3 protein: CSARDQRRRIEKLFF
clone size: few; V gene: TRBV20-1; J gene: TRBJ2-3; D gene: TRBD2; CDR3 DNA: TGCAGTGCTAGAGGTTGGAGTAGCGGGGGGACAGATACGCAGTATTTT; CDR3 protein: CSARGWSSGGTDTQYF
clone size: NA; V gene: TRBV6-5; J gene: TRBJ1-1; D gene: TRBD1; CDR3 DNA: TGTGCCAGCAGAATAACAGGGGGTCGCACTGAAGCTTTCTTT; CDR3 protein: CASRITGGRTEAFF
clone size: few; V gene: TRBV12-3/TRBV12-4; J gene: TRBJ2-1; D gene: NA; CDR3 DNA: TGTGCCAGCAGTCCGATAGGCAGGGCCGACAATGAGCAGTTCTTC; CDR3 protein: CASSPIGRADNEQFF
clone size: NA; V gene: TRBV9; J gene: TRBJ2-1; D gene: TRBD2; CDR3 DNA: TGTGCCAGCAGCGCGGGGGGAGTTACAGCCAATGAGCAGTTCTTC; CDR3 protein: CASSAGGVTANEQFF
clone size: NA; V gene: TRBV29-1; J gene: TRBJ2-3; D gene: TRBD1; CDR3 DNA: TGCAGCGTTGGGGCAGGGGGTAAGGGTACGCAGTATTTT; CDR3 protein: CSVGAGGKGTQYF
clone size: few; V gene: TRBV12-3/TRBV12-4; J gene: TRBJ2-2; D gene: NA; CDR3 DNA: TGTGCCAGCAGGGTAACTAGAAGGAACACCGGGGAGCTATTTTTT; CDR3 protein: CASRVTRRNTGELFF
clone size: few; V gene: TRBV9; J gene: TRBJ2-3; D gene: TRBD2; CDR3 DNA: TGTGCCAGCAGCTTCCGGACTAGCGGGGTAGATACGCAGTATTTT; CDR3 protein: CASSFRTSGVDTQYF
clone size: few; V gene: TRBV20-1; J gene: TRBJ2-1; D gene: TRBD2; CDR3 DNA: TGCAGTGCTGAAGACACTAGCGGGGGGGCATACAATGAGCAGTTCTTC; CDR3 protein: CSAEDTSGGAYNEQFF
clone size: few; V gene: TRBV4-1; J gene: TRBJ1-6; D gene: NA; CDR3 DNA: TGCGCCAGCAGCCAAGGGTATGCCAGGGGCCCCTATAATTCGCCCCTCCACTTT; CDR3 protein: CASSQGYARGPYNSPLHF
clone size: NA; V gene: TRBV5-1; J gene: TRBJ2-1; D gene: NA; CDR3 DNA: TGCGCCAGCAGCTTGGCCGTCAACTACAATGAGCAGTTCTTC; CDR3 protein: CASSLAVNYNEQFF
clone size: few; V gene: TRBV2; J gene: TRBJ2-6; D gene: NA; CDR3 DNA: TGTGCCAGTACCTGGGATTCGTCTGGGGCCAACGTCCTGACTTTC; CDR3 protein: CASTWDSSGANVLTF
clone size: few; V gene: TRBV7-8; J gene: TRBJ2-7; D gene: NA; CDR3 DNA: TGTGCCAGCAGCTTAATCGGTTCTGGCGAGCAGTACTTC; CDR3 protein: CASSLIGSGEQYF
clone size: NA; V gene: TRBV7-3; J gene: TRBJ2-1; D gene: NA; CDR3 DNA: TGTGCCAGCAGCAGCGACGGCAATTACAATGAGCAGTTCTTC; CDR3 protein: CASSSDGNYNEQFF
clone size: NA; V gene: TRBV9; J gene: TRBJ1-1; D gene: NA; CDR3 DNA: TGTGCCAGCAGCCCAAGAGCAGGGAGCGGCGAAGCTTTCTTT; CDR3 protein: CASSPRAGSGEAFF
clone size: NA; V gene: TRBV28; J gene: TRBJ2-5; D gene: NA; CDR3 DNA: TGTGCCAGCAGTACCGGTGAGGGGCGAGAGACCCAGTACTTC; CDR3 protein: CASSTGEGRETQYF
clone size: NA; V gene: TRBV20-1; J gene: TRBJ2-7; D gene: TRBD1; CDR3 DNA: TGCAGTGCTGCCTTCGACAGGGGAAATAATAACTACGAGCAGTACTTC; CDR3 protein: CSAAFDRGNNNYEQYF
clone size: NA; V gene: TRBV3-1; J gene: TRBJ2-4; D gene: TRBD1; CDR3 DNA: TGTGCCAGCAGCAACGGGGACAAGGGGGCTCCCAAAAACATTCAGTACTTC; CDR3 protein: CASSNGDKGAPKNIQYF
clone size: NA; V gene: TRBV3-1; J gene: TRBJ2-3; D gene: TRBD2; CDR3 DNA: TGTGCCAGCAGCTTTAAGCGGGGGGCTGGAGATACGCAGTATTTT; CDR3 protein: CASSFKRGAGDTQYF
clone size: few; V gene: TRBV28; J gene: TRBJ2-1; D gene: TRBD1; CDR3 DNA: TGTGCCAGCCTGACAGGGTCCAGGCACAATGAGCAGTTCTTC; CDR3 protein: CASLTGSRHNEQFF
clone size: NA; V gene: TRBV6-5; J gene: TRBJ1-2; D gene: NA; CDR3 DNA: TGTGCCAGCAGGCCCGCGGGAGGGAATAACTATGGCTACACCTTC; CDR3 protein: CASRPAGGNNYGYTF
clone size: NA; V gene: TRBV20-1; J gene: TRBJ2-4; D gene: NA; CDR3 DNA: TGCAGTGCTGGTGTGACAGTCGGGAACATTCAGTACTTC; CDR3 protein: CSAGVTVGNIQYF
clone size: NA; V gene: TRBV20-1; J gene: TRBJ2-7; D gene: TRBD1; CDR3 DNA: TGCAGTGCTTCCGACAGGGGGACCTACGAGCAGTACTTC; CDR3 protein: CSASDRGTYEQYF
clone size: few; V gene: TRBV7-9; J gene: TRBJ1-4; D gene: NA; CDR3 DNA: TGTGCCAGCAGCTTACCTTACAGGGACGGTAATGAAAAACTGTTTTTT; CDR3 protein: CASSLPYRDGNEKLFF
clone size: NA; V gene: TRBV29-1; J gene: TRBJ2-7; D gene: NA; CDR3 DNA: TGCAGCGTTGAAGGGAAAGGGGAATCCTACGAGCAGTACTTC; CDR3 protein: CSVEGKGESYEQYF
clone size: NA; V gene: TRBV11-2; J gene: TRBJ2-3; D gene: NA; CDR3 DNA: TGTGCCAGCAGGGGACGTAGAGATACGCAGTATTTT; CDR3 protein: CASRGRRDTQYF
clone size: NA; V gene: TRBV28; J gene: TRBJ2-7; D gene: NA; CDR3 DNA: TGTGCCAGCAGCCTGAGGGGCACAAGATCCTACGAGCAGTACTTC; CDR3 protein: CASSLRGTRSYEQYF
clone size: few; V gene: TRBV2; J gene: TRBJ2-2; D gene: NA; CDR3 DNA: TGTGCCAGCAGTTTGACTAGACCTCTTGCCGGGGAGCTGTTTTTT; CDR3 protein: CASSLTRPLAGELFF
clone size: NA; V gene: TRBV7-9; J gene: TRBJ2-7; D gene: TRBD2; CDR3 DNA: TGTGCCAGCAGCTTTACTAGCGGGGCCTACGAGCAGTACTTC; CDR3 protein: CASSFTSGAYEQYF
clone size: few; V gene: TRBV28; J gene: TRBJ1-4; D gene: NA; CDR3 DNA: TGTGCCAGCAGTTCCCTTGCGGGCACTCAACGGGAAAAACTGTTTTTT; CDR3 protein: CASSSLAGTQREKLFF
clone size: few; V gene: TRBV24-1; J gene: TRBJ1-1; D gene: NA; CDR3 DNA: TGTGCCACCAGGGAGCCCCGTAGGGGGGGGGACACTGAAGCTTTCTTT; CDR3 protein: CATREPRRGGDTEAFF
clone size: few; V gene: TRBV15; J gene: TRBJ2-2; D gene: NA; CDR3 DNA: TGTGCCACCAGCAGAGGCACCGGGGAGCTGTTTTTT; CDR3 protein: CATSRGTGELFF
clone size: few; V gene: TRBV25-1; J gene: TRBJ1-6; D gene: NA; CDR3 DNA: TGTGCCAGCAGTGAATATTTTGCGGGACAAAATAATTCACCCCTCCACTTT; CDR3 protein: CASSEYFAGQNNSPLHF
clone size: NA; V gene: TRBV20-1; J gene: TRBJ2-2; D gene: TRBD2; CDR3 DNA: TGCAGTGCCACTCCAGCGGGGGGGCGGAACACCGGGAAGCTGTTTTTT; CDR3 protein: CSATPAGGRNTGKLFF
clone size: NA; V gene: TRBV2; J gene: TRBJ1-2; D gene: NA; CDR3 DNA: TGTGCCAGCAGTAAGGGGTCCTCTGGCTACACCTTC; CDR3 protein: CASSKGSSGYTF
clone size: NA; V gene: TRBV5-1; J gene: TRBJ1-4; D gene: NA; CDR3 DNA: TGCGCCAGCAGCCCCCGATGGCCAACTAATGAAAAACTGTTTTTT; CDR3 protein: CASSPRWPTNEKLFF
clone size: NA; V gene: TRBV12-3/TRBV12-4; J gene: TRBJ2-7; D gene: NA; CDR3 DNA: TGTGCCAGCAGTTTAGCCAGCTCCTACGAGCAGCACTTC; CDR3 protein: CASSLASSYEQHF
clone size: NA; V gene: TRBV10-1; J gene: TRBJ2-5; D gene: NA; CDR3 DNA: TGCGCCAGCAGTGGTCAGCTCACGGAGACCCAGTACTTC; CDR3 protein: CASSGQLTETQYF
clone size: NA; V gene: TRBV5-1; J gene: TRBJ2-5; D gene: NA; CDR3 DNA: TGCGCCAGCAGCTTGGGGGCCGACGGGGACCAAGAGACCCAGTACTTC; CDR3 protein: CASSLGADGDQETQYF
clone size: NA; V gene: TRBV3-1; J gene: TRBJ2-7; D gene: NA; CDR3 DNA: TGTGCCAGCAGCCAAGACGACAAGGGAGGCTACGAGCAGTACTTC; CDR3 protein: CASSQDDKGGYEQYF
clone size: few; V gene: TRBV2; J gene: TRBJ2-6; D gene: NA; CDR3 DNA: TGTGCCAGCGCTGGGGATGGGGCCAACGTCCTGACTTTC; CDR3 protein: CASAGDGANVLTF
clone size: few; V gene: TRBV7-3; J gene: TRBJ2-3; D gene: TRBD1; CDR3 DNA: TGTGCCAGCAGCTTCACAGGGGGCCCAGATACGCAGTATTTT; CDR3 protein: CASSFTGGPDTQYF
clone size: few; V gene: TRBV27; J gene: TRBJ2-2; D gene: TRBD2; CDR3 DNA: TGTGCCAGCAGTTCGACTAGCGGGGCCGGGGAGCTGTTTTTT; CDR3 protein: CASSSTSGAGELFF